The 17 T cell receptor beta chains below all came from one sample that was sequenced in a study of T cell repertoires in aging, cancer and after chemotherapy (dated by TCRdb to about 2019). TCR beta rearrangements were amplified from genomic DNA extracted from peripheral blood rather than from sorted cells or RNA. The sequencer listed for this sample is Illumina MiSeq. Using a mixed TRB-A/B primer pool, multiplex touch-down PCR amplified rearranged TRB sequences covering the V, D and J segments. The public reads were quality trimmed at Q25 with fastp and then assembled into clones with MiXCR by TCRdb, keeping productive beta chains. All rows with the same CDR3 protein become a single entry with the most common DNA and genes. In all, the sample holds 4,000 to 5,000 distinct CDR3 sequences, and over 25% of those were seen once. Together, the top ten hold 15% to 20% of the sample. The sample consisted of blood. The receptor source for this set is a human donor with a blood cancer. The donor label of this sample is uncertain.

This clonotype is labeled medium-sized. The chain has TRBV11-3 and TRBJ2-7; TRBD1 might be the D (5 bases). V shed 5 bases and J shed 0 bases, with 14 bases lying between them. This CDR3 contains 15 residues. The V gene's germline CDR1 is SGHNT and CDR2 YENEEA. The CDR3 nucleotides are TGTGCCAGCAGCAACCGACAGTCGACCTCCTACGAGCAGTACTTC. Translated: CASSNRQSTSYEQYF.

In this sample, this clonotype turned up a few times. J is TRBJ1-1 and V is TRBV19; possibly TRBD1 for D (5 bases). Germline loops: CDR1 LNHDA, CDR2 SQIVND (reference sequence). V was clipped by 4 bases and J by 1 base, with 16 bases between them. The length of the CDR3 is 16 residues. The CDR3, as DNA: TGTGCCAGTAGTAAACCGGGACCCGTGACGAACACTGAAGCTTTCTTT. It yields the protein CASSKPGPVTNTEAFF.

This clonotype is medium-sized by share. This chain connects TRBV5-6 to TRBJ2-3; 7 bases line up with TRBD2. The germline gives CDR1 SGHDT, CDR2 YYEEEE. V dropped 1 base and J dropped 0; count of bases not matched to a gene: 8. The CDR3 consists of 17 residues. CDR3 DNA: TGTGCCAGCAGCTTGAAAGTAGCGGGCACTAGCACAGATACGCAGTATTTT. It encodes CASSLKVAGTSTDTQYF.

To note about this clonotype: The limits of the CDR3 on the DNA are not certain, so only TCRdb's listed CDR3 is given. The V call is TRBV20-1, the J call TRBJ1-2; the table's D call, TRBD1, was not checked against the DNA. Looked up from germline, CDR1 is DFQATT and CDR2 is SNEGSKA (reference sequence). The CDR3 has 21 residues if both end residues are counted. The CDR3 sequence: CSARAPPGPMATPSVRGGYTF.

As regards this clonotype: One base away lies a much larger clone, so this may be a sequencing read error. The rearrangement uses TRBV6-5 and TRBJ1-3; D is ambiguous. The CDR3 is 14 amino acids. Trimming shortened V by 2 bases and J by 0 bases, and 5 bases separated the two germline ends. From germline, CDR1 is MNHEY and CDR2 SVGAGI. DNA of the CDR3: TGTGCCAGCAGTTACGTCCGCTCTGGAAACACCATATATTTT. Residues: CASSYVRSGNTIYF.

This chain links TRBV18 with TRBJ1-5, with TRBD1 identical over 10 bases. The ends lost 5 bases at V and 6 bases at J; junction bases unmatched: 7. The CDR3 totals 15 residues. The germline V gene encodes CDR1 KGHSH and CDR2 LQKENI. This CDR3 reads CASSTGTGDFQPQHF. CDR3 DNA: TGTGCCAGCTCAACCGGGACAGGGGATTTTCAGCCCCAGCATTTT.

This clonotype appeared once. In nucleotides, the CDR3 is TGTGCCAGCAGCTTCGGACTAGCGGGGGGGCGGGGTGCAGATACGCAGTATTTT. Translating it yields CASSFGLAGGRGADTQYF. This chain connects TRBV7-9 to TRBJ2-3, with 15 bases fitting TRBD2. The CDR3 totals 18 residues. V was pared by 3 bases and J by 4 bases, with 8 bases of the junction left unmatched. Looked up from germline, CDR1 is SEHNR and CDR2 is FQNEAQ (reference sequence).

Note on this clonotype: Germline and junction disagree at one end, which may indicate a read error. The chain combines TRBV19 with TRBJ1-2, with 7 bases aligning to TRBD1. Germline V lookup: CDR1 LNHDA, CDR2 SQIVND (reference sequence). The CDR3 totals 13 residues. CDR3: CVSTATGSYGYTF. DNA of the CDR3: TGTGTCAGTACCGCGACAGGGAGCTATGGCTACACCTTC. Using reference TRBV19 and TRBJ1-2 for the parts outside the CDR3, the full variable domain is DGGITQSPKYLFRKEGQNVTLSCEQNLNHDAMYWYRQDPGQGLRLIYYSQIVNDFQKGDIAEGYSVSREKKESFPLTVTSAQKNPTAFYLCVSTATGSYGYTFGSGTRLTVV.

This chain links TRBV20-1 with TRBJ2-3; 11 nucleotides align to TRBD2. V was clipped by 2 bases and J by 1 base; unmatched bases: 5. This CDR3 is 16 amino acids long. Germline CDR1 reads DFQATT; CDR2 reads SNEGSKA (reference sequence). CDR3 DNA: TGCAGTGCTAGAACTCTAGCGGGGGGACGCACAGATACGCAGTATTTT. The encoded protein is CSARTLAGGRTDTQYF.

The chain recombines TRBV11-3 with TRBJ2-7; TRBD2 agrees at 11 bases. Looked up from germline, CDR1 is SGHNT and CDR2 is YENEEA. The length of the CDR3 is 13 residues. V was pared by 6 bases and J by 3 bases, with 1 base of the junction left unmatched. Here the CDR3 reads CASRTSGNYEQYF. CDR3 in DNA: TGTGCCAGCAGGACTAGCGGGAACTACGAGCAGTACTTC. The variable domain in full, completed from reference TRBV11-3 and TRBJ2-7, reads EAGVVQSPRYKIIEKKQPVAFWCNPISGHNTLYWYLQNLGQGPELLIRYENEEAVDDSQLPKDRFSAERLKGVDSTLKIQPAELGDSAVYLCASRTSGNYEQYFGPGTRLTVT.

This clonotype is classed as medium-sized. The V gene is TRBV7-9, the J gene TRBJ2-1; maybe TRBD2 (7 bases). This CDR3 has 14 residues. V was trimmed by 1 base and J by 7 bases, leaving 11 bases between them. The V gene's germline CDR1 is SEHNR and CDR2 FQNEAQ (reference sequence). The CDR3 region is CASSLVQGGNEQFF. The CDR3 DNA sequence: TGTGCCAGCAGCTTAGTACAGGGAGGGAATGAGCAGTTCTTC.

The chain combines TRBV18 with TRBJ2-5; D ambiguous. Trimming removed 4 bases at V and 3 bases at J, with 3 bases between. The CDR3 contains 11 residues. Germline V gene sequence: CDR1 KGHSH, CDR2 LQKENI. CDR3: CASSHKETQYF. CDR3 DNA: TGTGCCAGCTCACACAAAGAGACCCAGTACTTC. The full variable domain, rest sourced from reference TRBV18 and TRBJ2-5, is NAGVMQNPRHLVRRRGQEARLRCSPMKGHSHVYWYRQLPEEGLKFMVYLQKENIIDESGMPKERFSAEFPKEGPSILRIQQVVRGDSAAYFCASSHKETQYFGPGTRLLVL.

Worth noting for this clonotype: This may stem from a read error, because a much larger clone lies one nucleotide away. The chain recombines TRBV10-3 with TRBJ2-3; 8 nucleotides align to TRBD2. Germline-derived CDR1 and CDR2 are ENHRY and SYGVKD. The CDR3 is made up of 16 amino acids. Trimming removed 5 bases from V and 1 base from J; junction bases left unmatched: 8. CDR3 loop: CAISYRTSRGTDTQYF. CDR3 in DNA: TGTGCCATCAGTTACCGGACTAGCCGAGGCACAGATACGCAGTATTTT.

This chain links TRBV20-1 with TRBJ2-5; D might be TRBD1 or TRBD2, each matching 6 bases. V lost 5 bases, J lost 1 base, and 14 bases lay in between. The CDR3 covers 14 residues. In germline, CDR1 is DFQATT, CDR2 SNEGSKA (reference sequence). CDR3 sequence: CSAPPGGSQETQYF. The CDR3 nucleotides read TGCAGTGCTCCGCCCGGGGGCAGCCAAGAGACCCAGTACTTC.

The chain carries TRBV6-2 or TRBV6-3 and TRBJ1-1; 7 bases match TRBD1. Unmatched junction bases numbered 8, after V lost 6 bases and J lost 1 base. Germline V gene sequence: CDR1 MNHEY, CDR2 SVGEGT. The CDR3 has 15 residues. This CDR3 reads CASRPPGGSNTEAFF. CDR3 in DNA: TGTGCCAGCAGACCTCCAGGGGGATCGAACACTGAAGCTTTCTTT.

V usage is TRBV6-1 and J usage is TRBJ1-1; D call uncertain. Germline V lookup: CDR1 MNHNS, CDR2 SASEGT. Deletions cut 2 bases from V and 5 bases from J, with 9 bases between. The CDR3 runs to 13 residues. CDR3 nucleotide sequence: TGTGCCAGCAGTGAACACCCTGGGACTGAAGCTTTCTTT. Protein product: CASSEHPGTEAFF.

The sample holds a few counts of this clonotype. This chain uses TRBV6-6 with TRBJ2-7; D is possibly TRBD2 (5 bases). V was clipped by 0 bases and J by 3 bases, with 9 bases between them. This CDR3 has 14 amino acids. Germline V CDR1 and CDR2: MNHNY, SVGAGI (reference sequence). CDR3 sequence: CASSYSRGNYEQYF. For the CDR3, the DNA is TGTGCCAGCAGTTACTCACGGGGTAACTACGAGCAGTACTTC.